This T cell receptor (beta chain) was retrieved from a study of cytomegalovirus exposure and HLA in healthy donors. Notes on this clone: The antigen is undetermined.

This CDR3 has 12 amino acids. Losses at the gene ends were 6 bases for V and 6 bases for J; bases not matched to a gene: 1. CDR1 and CDR2 (germline): MNHEY, SMNVEV (reference sequence). It was with 60 Vbeta and 13 Jbeta primers that the PCR ran. Generated by immunoSEQ multiplex PCR, the TCRdb table keeps only in-frame clones and is missing some. The table shows some 170,000 clones, with 79% occurring only once. Study-wide findings and caveats: Most of the TCR beta V segments (in an earlier analysis) were productive either about 90% or about 30% of the time. Later analysis demonstrated an association between a missense DCLRE1C variant and TCR beta V- and J-gene trimming. Follow-up analysis found HLA locus-dependent TCR association rates, highest for DRB1 and lowest for HLA-C.

V and J are TRBV27 and TRBJ2-1; TRBD1 matches at 8 bases. The sequence was collected from a man between 35 and 55 years old in good health and CMV-seronegative. The sequencing sample was made of PBMCs. The CDR3 region has the DNA TGTGCCAGCAGGACAGGGGCCAATGAGCAGTTCTTC. Translating gives CASRTGANEQFF.